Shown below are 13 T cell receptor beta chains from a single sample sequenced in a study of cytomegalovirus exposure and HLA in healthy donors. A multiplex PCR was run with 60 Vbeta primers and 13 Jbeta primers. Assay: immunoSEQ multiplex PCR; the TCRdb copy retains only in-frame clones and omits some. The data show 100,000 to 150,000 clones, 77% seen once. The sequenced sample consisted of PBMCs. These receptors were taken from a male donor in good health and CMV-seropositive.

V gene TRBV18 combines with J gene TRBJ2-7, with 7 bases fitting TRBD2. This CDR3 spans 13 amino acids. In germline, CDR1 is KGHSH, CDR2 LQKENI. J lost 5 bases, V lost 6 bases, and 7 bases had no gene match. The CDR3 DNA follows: TGTGCCAGCTCGGAGGTGGCGGGGGACGAGCAGTACTTC. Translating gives CASSEVAGDEQYF.

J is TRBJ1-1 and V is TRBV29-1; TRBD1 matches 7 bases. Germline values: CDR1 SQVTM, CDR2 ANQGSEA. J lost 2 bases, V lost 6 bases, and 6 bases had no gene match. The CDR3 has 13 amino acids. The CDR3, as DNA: TGCAGCGTGTTCGGGGACAGAAACACTGAAGCTTTCTTT. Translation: CSVFGDRNTEAFF.

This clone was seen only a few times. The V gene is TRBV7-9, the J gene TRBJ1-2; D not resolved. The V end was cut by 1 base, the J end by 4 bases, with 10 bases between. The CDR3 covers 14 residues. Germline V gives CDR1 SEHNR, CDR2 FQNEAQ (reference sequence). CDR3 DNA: TGTGCCAGCAGCTTAGAGGCGGGCGGCTATGGCTACACCTTC. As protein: CASSLEAGGYGYTF. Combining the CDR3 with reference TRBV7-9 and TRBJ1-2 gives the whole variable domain DTGVSQNPRHKITKRGQNVTFRCDPISEHNRLYWYRQTLGQGPEFLTYFQNEAQLEKSRLLSDRFSAERPKGSFSTLEIQRTEQGDSAMYLCASSLEAGGYGYTFGSGTRLTVV.

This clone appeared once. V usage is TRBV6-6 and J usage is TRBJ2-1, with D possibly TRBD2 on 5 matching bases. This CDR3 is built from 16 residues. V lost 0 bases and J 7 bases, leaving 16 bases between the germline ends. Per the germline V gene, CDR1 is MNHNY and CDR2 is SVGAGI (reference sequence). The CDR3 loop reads CASSYSSGSSGNEQFF. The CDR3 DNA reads TGTGCCAGCAGTTACTCCAGCGGTTCCTCAGGTAATGAGCAGTTCTTC.

Here the CDR3 reads CASSATGIAGELFF. The CDR3 DNA is TGTGCCAGCAGCGCGACAGGGATCGCCGGGGAGCTGTTTTTT. V and J are TRBV5-5 and TRBJ2-2, with 7 bases matching TRBD1. J gave up 6 bases and V 4 bases, and 6 bases lay outside the gene matches. The CDR3 runs to 14 residues. Germline loops: CDR1 SGHKS, CDR2 YYEKEE (reference sequence).

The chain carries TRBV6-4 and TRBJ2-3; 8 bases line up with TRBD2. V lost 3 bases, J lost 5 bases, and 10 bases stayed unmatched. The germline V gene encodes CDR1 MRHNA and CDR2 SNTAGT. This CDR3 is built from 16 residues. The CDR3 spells CASSEKSLAGGDTQYF. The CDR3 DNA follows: TGTGCCAGCAGTGAAAAATCCCTTGCGGGAGGAGATACGCAGTATTTT.

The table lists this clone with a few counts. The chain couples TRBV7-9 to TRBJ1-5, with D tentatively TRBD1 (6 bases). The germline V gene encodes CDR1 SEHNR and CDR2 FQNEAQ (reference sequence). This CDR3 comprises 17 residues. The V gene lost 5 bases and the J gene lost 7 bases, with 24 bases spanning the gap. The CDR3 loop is CASSQEATQGRGQPQHF. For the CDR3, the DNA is TGTGCCAGCAGCCAAGAAGCTACTCAGGGTAGGGGGCAGCCCCAGCATTTT.

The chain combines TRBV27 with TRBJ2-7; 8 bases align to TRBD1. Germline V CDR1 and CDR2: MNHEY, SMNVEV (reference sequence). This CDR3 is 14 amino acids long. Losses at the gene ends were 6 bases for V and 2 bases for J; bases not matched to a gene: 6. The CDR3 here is CASSGTGYAYEQYF. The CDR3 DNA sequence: TGTGCCAGCAGCGGGACAGGCTATGCCTACGAGCAGTACTTC.

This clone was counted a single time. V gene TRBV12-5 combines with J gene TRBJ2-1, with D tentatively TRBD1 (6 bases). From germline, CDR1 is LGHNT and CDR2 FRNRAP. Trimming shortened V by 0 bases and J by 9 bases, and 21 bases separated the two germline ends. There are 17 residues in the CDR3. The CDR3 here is CASGLVTTNWGLPEQFF. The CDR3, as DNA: TGTGCTAGTGGTTTGGTAACCACAAACTGGGGGCTACCTGAGCAGTTCTTC.

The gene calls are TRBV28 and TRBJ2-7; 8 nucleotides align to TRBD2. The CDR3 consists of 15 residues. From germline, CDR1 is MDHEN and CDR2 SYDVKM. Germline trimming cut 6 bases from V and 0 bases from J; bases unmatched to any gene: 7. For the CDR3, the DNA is TGTGCCAGCAGCCCAGGACTAGCCGTCTCCTACGAGCAGTACTTC. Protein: CASSPGLAVSYEQYF.

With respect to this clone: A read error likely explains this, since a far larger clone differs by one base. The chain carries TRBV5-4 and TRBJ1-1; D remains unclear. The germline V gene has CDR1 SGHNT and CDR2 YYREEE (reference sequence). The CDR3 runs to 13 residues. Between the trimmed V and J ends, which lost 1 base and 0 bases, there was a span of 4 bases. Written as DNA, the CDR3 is TGTGCCAGCAGCTTGACAGTGAACACTGAAGCTTTCTTT. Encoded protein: CASSLTVNTEAFF.

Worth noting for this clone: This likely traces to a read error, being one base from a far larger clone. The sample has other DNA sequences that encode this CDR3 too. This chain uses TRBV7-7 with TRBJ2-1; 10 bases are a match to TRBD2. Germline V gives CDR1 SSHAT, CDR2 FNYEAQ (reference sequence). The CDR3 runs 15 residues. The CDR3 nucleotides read TGTGCTAGCAGCCAAGCGGGAGGGTCCTACAATGAGCAGTTCTTC. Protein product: CASSQAGGSYNEQFF.

For the CDR3, the DNA is TGTGCCAGCAGCTCTAGCGGGAGGGATGAGCAGTACTTC. The encoded protein is CASSSSGRDEQYF. V usage is TRBV7-3 and J usage is TRBJ2-7, with 12 nucleotides matching TRBD2. V lost 4 bases and J lost 7; bases outside the gene matches: 2. Germline assignment: CDR1 SGHTA and CDR2 FQGTGA. The CDR3 sequence is 13 residues long.